Listed below are T cell receptor beta chains from one sample, sequenced in a study of shared clonotypes between healthy human individuals. Sequenced by immunoSEQ multiplex PCR; TCRdb stores in-frame clones only, minus some. The sample gives about 2,200,000 clones, around 93% of which show up once; roughly 1.8% is in the top ten. The sample taken for sequencing was naive CD8+ T cells from PBMCs. All receptors derive from a man younger than 30 in good health. Some clones in this sample may be carry-over from other donors' samples. The CDR3 runs from the conserved cysteine through the conserved F or W. The D gene is left open where the match is weak. Not every row has a clone size; where given, it reads once, few, many or a size class.

abundance: once; j_gene: TRBJ2-7; d_gene: .; v_gene: TRBV7-9; CDR3aa: CASSLVTGGQSEQYF; CDR3nt: TGTGCCAGCAGCTTAGTCACAGGAGGTCAGAGCGAGCAGTACTTC
abundance: .; j_gene: TRBJ2-7; d_gene: TRBD1; v_gene: TRBV9; CDR3aa: CASSGGQGGEQYF; CDR3nt: TGTGCCAGCAGCGGGGGACAGGGAGGCGAGCAGTACTTC
abundance: .; j_gene: TRBJ2-7; d_gene: .; v_gene: TRBV7-6; CDR3aa: CASSSDQSRYEQYF; CDR3nt: TGTGCCAGCAGCTCTGACCAGAGCAGGTACGAGCAGTACTTC
abundance: .; j_gene: TRBJ2-7; d_gene: .; v_gene: TRBV7-2; CDR3aa: CASTDRDILFHEQYF; CDR3nt: TGTGCCAGCACCGACCGGGACATCCTCTTCCACGAGCAGTACTTC
abundance: .; j_gene: TRBJ2-2; d_gene: TRBD1; v_gene: TRBV4-1; CDR3aa: CASSQDRGGAAGELFF; CDR3nt: TGCGCCAGCAGCCAGGACCGAGGGGGCGCGGCCGGGGAGCTGTTTTTT
abundance: .; j_gene: TRBJ2-5; d_gene: .; v_gene: TRBV28; CDR3aa: CASSLEGRGQETQYF; CDR3nt: TGTGCCAGCAGTTTGGAAGGGAGAGGGCAAGAGACCCAGTACTTC
abundance: .; j_gene: TRBJ1-3; d_gene: TRBD1; v_gene: TRBV11-2; CDR3aa: CASSLSRDRERGTIYF; CDR3nt: TGTGCCAGCAGCCTATCACGGGACAGAGAACGGGGGACCATATATTTT
abundance: .; j_gene: TRBJ1-5; d_gene: .; v_gene: TRBV5-7; CDR3aa: CASSLGGRDQPQHF; CDR3nt: TGTGCCAGCAGCTTAGGCGGGAGGGATCAGCCCCAGCATTTT
abundance: once; j_gene: TRBJ2-2; d_gene: .; v_gene: TRBV6-5; CDR3aa: CASSYFENTGELFF; CDR3nt: TGTGCCAGCAGTTACTTCGAAAACACCGGGGAGCTGTTTTTT
abundance: .; j_gene: TRBJ2-7; d_gene: .; v_gene: TRBV7-8; CDR3aa: CASSPGTLYEQYF; CDR3nt: TGTGCCAGCAGCCCCGGGACCCTCTACGAGCAGTACTTC
abundance: .; j_gene: TRBJ1-5; d_gene: .; v_gene: TRBV7-2; CDR3aa: CASSSGHMRQPQHF; CDR3nt: TGTGCCAGCAGCTCGGGACACATGAGGCAGCCCCAGCATTTT
abundance: .; j_gene: TRBJ2-7; d_gene: .; v_gene: TRBV30; CDR3aa: CAWSVSPGANYEQYF; CDR3nt: TGTGCCTGGAGTGTTAGCCCAGGAGCCAACTACGAGCAGTACTTC
abundance: once; j_gene: TRBJ2-1; d_gene: .; v_gene: TRBV27; CDR3aa: CASSPPPRHEQFF; CDR3nt: TGTGCCAGCAGTCCTCCCCCTCGGCATGAGCAGTTCTTC
abundance: .; j_gene: TRBJ2-7; d_gene: .; v_gene: TRBV10-3; CDR3aa: CAIRGGLLDEQYF; CDR3nt: TGTGCCATCAGGGGGGGGCTTCTCGACGAGCAGTACTTC
abundance: .; j_gene: TRBJ2-7; d_gene: TRBD1; v_gene: TRBV7-6; CDR3aa: CASSSTSQGAGEQYF; CDR3nt: TGTGCCAGCAGCTCAACAAGCCAGGGGGCGGGCGAGCAGTACTTC
abundance: .; j_gene: TRBJ1-1; d_gene: .; v_gene: TRBV27; CDR3aa: CASSIRQGYTEAFF; CDR3nt: TGTGCCAGCAGTATCAGGCAGGGATACACTGAAGCTTTCTTT
abundance: .; j_gene: TRBJ2-5; d_gene: .; v_gene: TRBV7-8; CDR3aa: CASSTTTLQETQYF; CDR3nt: TGTGCCAGCAGCACGACGACTCTACAAGAGACCCAGTACTTC
abundance: .; j_gene: TRBJ2-2; d_gene: TRBD1; v_gene: TRBV9; CDR3aa: CASSVEAGGSAGELFF; CDR3nt: TGTGCCAGCAGCGTAGAAGCAGGGGGCAGCGCCGGGGAGCTGTTTTTT
abundance: .; j_gene: TRBJ1-1; d_gene: .; v_gene: TRBV4-1; CDR3aa: CASSHPFRNTEAFF; CDR3nt: TGCGCCAGCAGCCACCCCTTCAGGAACACTGAAGCTTTCTTT
abundance: .; j_gene: TRBJ2-7; d_gene: TRBD2; v_gene: TRBV7-8; CDR3aa: CASSFGTSGVAEQYF; CDR3nt: TGTGCCAGCAGCTTTGGGACTAGCGGGGTGGCCGAGCAGTACTTC
abundance: once; j_gene: TRBJ1-2; d_gene: TRBD1; v_gene: TRBV7-3; CDR3aa: CASSSSGTGAYGYTF; CDR3nt: TGTGCCAGCAGCTCATCTGGGACAGGGGCCTATGGCTACACCTTC
abundance: .; j_gene: TRBJ2-2; d_gene: .; v_gene: TRBV18; CDR3aa: CASSPPLATGELFF; CDR3nt: TGTGCCAGCTCACCCCCCCTAGCCACCGGGGAGCTGTTTTTT
abundance: once; j_gene: TRBJ2-1; d_gene: .; v_gene: TRBV27; CDR3aa: CASSLSPRVLDQFF; CDR3nt: TGTGCCAGCAGTTTATCGCCACGAGTGTTGGATCAGTTCTTC
abundance: .; j_gene: TRBJ1-1; d_gene: .; v_gene: TRBV4-2; CDR3aa: CASSQDNGPTEAFF; CDR3nt: TGTGCCAGCAGCCAAGATAACGGGCCCACTGAAGCTTTCTTT
abundance: .; j_gene: TRBJ2-7; d_gene: .; v_gene: TRBV5-1; CDR3aa: CASSLKGHHYEQYF; CDR3nt: TGCGCCAGCAGCTTAAAGGGACACCACTACGAGCAGTACTTC
abundance: .; j_gene: TRBJ2-7; d_gene: .; v_gene: TRBV27; CDR3aa: CASRDPSGSSYEQYF; CDR3nt: TGTGCCAGCAGGGACCCAAGCGGTAGCTCCTACGAGCAGTACTTC
abundance: .; j_gene: TRBJ1-5; d_gene: .; v_gene: TRBV28; CDR3aa: CASSFGREGVQPQHF; CDR3nt: TGTGCCAGCAGTTTCGGCAGGGAAGGAGTTCAGCCCCAGCATTTT
abundance: .; j_gene: TRBJ2-1; d_gene: TRBD2; v_gene: TRBV6-5; CDR3aa: CASSYSAGGAYNEQFF; CDR3nt: TGTGCCAGCAGTTACTCAGCGGGAGGGGCCTACAATGAGCAGTTCTTC
abundance: .; j_gene: TRBJ2-7; d_gene: .; v_gene: TRBV19; CDR3aa: CASSMAQGTVHEQYF; CDR3nt: TGTGCCAGTAGTATGGCCCAGGGAACGGTCCACGAGCAGTACTTC
abundance: .; j_gene: TRBJ2-7; d_gene: TRBD1; v_gene: TRBV5-6; CDR3aa: CASSLHRGLYEQYF; CDR3nt: TGTGCCAGCAGCTTACACAGGGGGCTCTACGAGCAGTACTTC
abundance: .; j_gene: TRBJ1-1; d_gene: .; v_gene: TRBV5-1; CDR3aa: CASSLIAGANTEAFF; CDR3nt: TGCGCCAGCAGCTTGATAGCGGGGGCGAACACTGAAGCTTTCTTT
abundance: .; j_gene: TRBJ2-7; d_gene: TRBD2; v_gene: TRBV28; CDR3aa: CASSFEAGYREQYF; CDR3nt: TGTGCCAGCAGTTTCGAAGCGGGATATAGGGAGCAGTACTTC
abundance: .; j_gene: TRBJ2-7; d_gene: TRBD1; v_gene: TRBV7-2; CDR3aa: CASRDRGNDEQYF; CDR3nt: TGTGCCAGCAGAGACAGGGGGAACGACGAGCAGTACTTC
abundance: .; j_gene: TRBJ2-7; d_gene: .; v_gene: TRBV30; CDR3aa: CAGGQGSHEQYF; CDR3nt: TGTGCGGGGGGGCAGGGGTCCCACGAGCAGTACTTC
abundance: .; j_gene: TRBJ2-7; d_gene: .; v_gene: TRBV29-1; CDR3aa: CSVVQDSSYEQYF; CDR3nt: TGCAGCGTTGTCCAGGATAGCTCCTACGAGCAGTACTTC
abundance: .; j_gene: TRBJ2-7; d_gene: TRBD2; v_gene: TRBV27; CDR3aa: CASSPLKREGAHEQYF; CDR3nt: TGTGCCAGCAGTCCTCTAAAGCGGGAGGGTGCCCACGAGCAGTACTTC
abundance: few; j_gene: TRBJ1-4; d_gene: .; v_gene: TRBV9; CDR3aa: CASSSPHGQLYEKLFF; CDR3nt: TGTGCCAGCAGCTCACCCCATGGGCAGCTGTATGAAAAACTGTTTTTT
abundance: .; j_gene: TRBJ2-6; d_gene: .; v_gene: TRBV9; CDR3aa: CASSVAGTGANVLTF; CDR3nt: TGTGCCAGCAGCGTAGCAGGGACTGGGGCCAACGTCCTGACTTTC
abundance: .; j_gene: TRBJ2-7; d_gene: .; v_gene: TRBV28; CDR3aa: CASSLGQGLSYEQYF; CDR3nt: TGTGCCAGCAGTTTGGGGCAGGGGCTGAGCTACGAGCAGTACTTC
abundance: .; j_gene: TRBJ1-2; d_gene: .; v_gene: TRBV27; CDR3aa: CASSLSGYGYTF; CDR3nt: TGTGCCAGCAGTTTATCAGGGTATGGCTACACCTTC
abundance: .; j_gene: TRBJ2-3; d_gene: .; v_gene: TRBV9; CDR3aa: CASSVVNSRNADTQYF; CDR3nt: TGTGCCAGCAGCGTAGTGAACAGCAGGAACGCAGATACGCAGTATTTT
abundance: once; j_gene: TRBJ1-1; d_gene: .; v_gene: TRBV27; CDR3aa: CASSLFGDDTEAFF; CDR3nt: TGTGCCAGCAGTTTATTTGGGGATGACACTGAAGCTTTCTTT
abundance: .; j_gene: TRBJ2-3; d_gene: .; v_gene: TRBV30; CDR3aa: CAWMGGDTQYF; CDR3nt: TGTGCCTGGATGGGCGGAGATACGCAGTATTTT
abundance: .; j_gene: TRBJ2-7; d_gene: TRBD2; v_gene: TRBV5-6; CDR3aa: CASSPGLAGVYEQYF; CDR3nt: TGTGCCAGCAGCCCGGGACTAGCGGGCGTCTACGAGCAGTACTTC
abundance: .; j_gene: TRBJ2-7; d_gene: .; v_gene: TRBV27; CDR3aa: CASSLSSRSRTEQYF; CDR3nt: TGTGCCAGCAGTTTATCGTCCAGAAGCCGAACCGAGCAGTACTTC
abundance: .; j_gene: TRBJ2-7; d_gene: .; v_gene: TRBV7-6; CDR3aa: CASSLTESYEQYF; CDR3nt: TGTGCCAGCAGCTTGACAGAAAGCTACGAGCAGTACTTC
abundance: .; j_gene: TRBJ2-7; d_gene: .; v_gene: TRBV2; CDR3aa: CASRLLRALSYEQYF; CDR3nt: TGTGCCAGCAGGCTACTCCGGGCCCTATCCTACGAGCAGTACTTC
abundance: .; j_gene: TRBJ1-2; d_gene: .; v_gene: TRBV7-9; CDR3aa: CASSWGDTTNYGYTF; CDR3nt: TGTGCCAGCAGCTGGGGGGACACCACTAACTATGGCTACACCTTC
abundance: .; j_gene: TRBJ1-1; d_gene: TRBD1; v_gene: TRBV6-5; CDR3aa: CASSYSRGRLAEAFF; CDR3nt: TGTGCCAGCAGTTACTCCAGGGGGCGGTTGGCTGAAGCTTTCTTT
abundance: .; j_gene: TRBJ2-7; d_gene: .; v_gene: TRBV14; CDR3aa: CASSPLLSGSYEQYF; CDR3nt: TGTGCCAGCAGCCCTCTCCTGAGTGGCTCCTACGAGCAGTACTTC
abundance: .; j_gene: TRBJ2-7; d_gene: .; v_gene: TRBV28; CDR3aa: CASSFPTGALGEQYF; CDR3nt: TGTGCCAGCAGTTTCCCGACAGGCGCCTTGGGCGAGCAGTACTTC
abundance: .; j_gene: TRBJ2-1; d_gene: TRBD1; v_gene: TRBV6-1; CDR3aa: CASSEEGTAYNEQFF; CDR3nt: TGTGCCAGCAGTGAAGAGGGGACAGCCTACAATGAGCAGTTCTTC
abundance: .; j_gene: TRBJ2-1; d_gene: .; v_gene: TRBV28; CDR3aa: CASSYRASSYNEQFF; CDR3nt: TGTGCCAGCAGCTACCGGGCTTCATCCTACAATGAGCAGTTCTTC
abundance: .; j_gene: TRBJ2-7; d_gene: .; v_gene: TRBV19; CDR3aa: CASSISGFLYEQYF; CDR3nt: TGTGCCAGTAGTATTTCAGGATTTTTATACGAGCAGTACTTC